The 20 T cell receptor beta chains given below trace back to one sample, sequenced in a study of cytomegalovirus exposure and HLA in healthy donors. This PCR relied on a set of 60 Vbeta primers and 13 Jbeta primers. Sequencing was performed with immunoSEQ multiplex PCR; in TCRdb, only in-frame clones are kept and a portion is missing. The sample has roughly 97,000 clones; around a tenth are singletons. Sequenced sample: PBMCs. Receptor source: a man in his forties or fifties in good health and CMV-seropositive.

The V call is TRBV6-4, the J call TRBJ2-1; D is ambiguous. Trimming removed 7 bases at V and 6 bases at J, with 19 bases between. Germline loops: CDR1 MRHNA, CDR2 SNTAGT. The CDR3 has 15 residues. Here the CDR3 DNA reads TGTGCCAGCAAGCCCGAGGCTATCGGTTTCAATGAGCAGTTCTTC. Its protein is CASKPEAIGFNEQFF.

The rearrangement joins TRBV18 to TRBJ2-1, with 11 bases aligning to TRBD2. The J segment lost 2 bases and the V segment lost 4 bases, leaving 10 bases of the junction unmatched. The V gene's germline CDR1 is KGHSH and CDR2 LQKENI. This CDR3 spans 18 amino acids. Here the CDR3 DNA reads TGTGCCAGCTCACAACCGGGACTAGCGGAGAGGACCTACAATGAGCAGTTCTTC. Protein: CASSQPGLAERTYNEQFF.

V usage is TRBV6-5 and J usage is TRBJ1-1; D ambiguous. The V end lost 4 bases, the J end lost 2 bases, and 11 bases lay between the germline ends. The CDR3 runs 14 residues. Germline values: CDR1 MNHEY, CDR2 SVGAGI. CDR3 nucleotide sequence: TGTGCCAGCAGTTGGAGGGCGTCAAACACTGAAGCTTTCTTT. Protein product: CASSWRASNTEAFF.

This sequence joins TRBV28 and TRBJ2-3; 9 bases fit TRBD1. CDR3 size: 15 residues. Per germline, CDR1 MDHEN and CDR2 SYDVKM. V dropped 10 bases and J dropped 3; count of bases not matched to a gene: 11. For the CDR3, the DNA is TGTGCCATCCAGCGGGGACAGGGCCAAACAGATACGCAGTATTTT. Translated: CAIQRGQGQTDTQYF.

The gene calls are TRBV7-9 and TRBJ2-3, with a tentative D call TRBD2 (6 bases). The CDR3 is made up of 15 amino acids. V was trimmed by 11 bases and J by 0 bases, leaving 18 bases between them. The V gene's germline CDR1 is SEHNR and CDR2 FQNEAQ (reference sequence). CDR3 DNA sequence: TGTGCCTCCCTTGGTGCACTAGCTAGCACAGATACGCAGTATTTT. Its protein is CASLGALASTDTQYF.

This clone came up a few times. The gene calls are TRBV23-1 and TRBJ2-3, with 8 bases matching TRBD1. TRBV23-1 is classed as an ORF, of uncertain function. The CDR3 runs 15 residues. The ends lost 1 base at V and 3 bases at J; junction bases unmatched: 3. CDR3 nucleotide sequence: TGCGCCAGCAGTCAATTACGACAGGGGACAGATACGCAGTATTTT. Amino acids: CASSQLRQGTDTQYF.

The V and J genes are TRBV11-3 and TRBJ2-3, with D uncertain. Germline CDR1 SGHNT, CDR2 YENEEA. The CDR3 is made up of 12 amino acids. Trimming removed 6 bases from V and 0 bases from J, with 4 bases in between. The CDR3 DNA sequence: TGTGCCAGCAGTATAAGCACAGATACGCAGTATTTT. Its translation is CASSISTDTQYF.

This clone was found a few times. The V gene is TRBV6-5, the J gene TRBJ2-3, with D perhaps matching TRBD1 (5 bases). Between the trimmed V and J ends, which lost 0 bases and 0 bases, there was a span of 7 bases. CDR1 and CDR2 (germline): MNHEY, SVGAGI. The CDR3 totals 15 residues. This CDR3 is CASSYSAGSTDTQYF. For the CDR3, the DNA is TGTGCCAGCAGTTACTCAGCAGGGAGCACAGATACGCAGTATTTT.

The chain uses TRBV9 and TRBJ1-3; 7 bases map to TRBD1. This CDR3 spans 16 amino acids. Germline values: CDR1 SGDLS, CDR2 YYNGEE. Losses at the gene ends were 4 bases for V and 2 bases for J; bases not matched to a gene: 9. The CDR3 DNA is TGTGCCAGCAGCCCACTACAGGGGAGCACTGGAAACACCATATATTTT. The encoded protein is CASSPLQGSTGNTIYF.

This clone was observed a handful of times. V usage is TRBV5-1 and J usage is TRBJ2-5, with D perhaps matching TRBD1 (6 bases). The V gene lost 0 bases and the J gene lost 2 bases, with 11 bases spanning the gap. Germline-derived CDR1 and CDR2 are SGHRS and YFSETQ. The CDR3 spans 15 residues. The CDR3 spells CASSLAGQGQETQYF. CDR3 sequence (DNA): TGCGCCAGCAGCTTGGCCGGGCAGGGGCAAGAGACCCAGTACTTC.

The CDR3 DNA is TGTGCCAGCAGTTTGAGGGCGGGAGAGGCCGATACGCAGTATTTT. It encodes CASSLRAGEADTQYF. This rearrangement joins TRBV28 to TRBJ2-3; 7 positions agree with TRBD2. Germline V gene sequence: CDR1 MDHEN, CDR2 SYDVKM. The CDR3 spans 15 residues. The V and J ends lost 3 bases and 6 bases, in that order; junction bases with no gene match: 9.

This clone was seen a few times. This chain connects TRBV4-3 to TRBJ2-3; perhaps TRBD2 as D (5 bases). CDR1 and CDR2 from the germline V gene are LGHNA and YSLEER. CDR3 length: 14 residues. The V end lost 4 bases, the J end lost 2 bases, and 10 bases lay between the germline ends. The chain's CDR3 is CASSRQTNTDTQYF. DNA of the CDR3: TGCGCCAGCAGCCGCCAGACTAACACAGATACGCAGTATTTT.

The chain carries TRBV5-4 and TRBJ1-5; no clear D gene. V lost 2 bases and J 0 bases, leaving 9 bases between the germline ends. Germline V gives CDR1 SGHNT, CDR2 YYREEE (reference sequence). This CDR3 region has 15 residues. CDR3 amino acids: CASSFGLDSNQPQHF. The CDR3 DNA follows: TGTGCCAGCAGCTTTGGGCTCGATAGCAATCAGCCCCAGCATTTT.

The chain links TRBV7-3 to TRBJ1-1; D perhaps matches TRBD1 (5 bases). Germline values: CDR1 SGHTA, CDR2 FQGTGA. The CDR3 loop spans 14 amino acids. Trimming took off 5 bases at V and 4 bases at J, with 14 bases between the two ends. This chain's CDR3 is CASSPQGLSTEAFF. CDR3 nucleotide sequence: TGTGCCAGCAGCCCGCAGGGTTTGAGCACTGAAGCTTTCTTT.

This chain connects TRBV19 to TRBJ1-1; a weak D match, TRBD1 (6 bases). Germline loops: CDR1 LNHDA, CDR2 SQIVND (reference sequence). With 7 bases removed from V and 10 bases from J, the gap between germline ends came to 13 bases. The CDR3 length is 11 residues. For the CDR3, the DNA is TGTGCCAGTATTGCGGGCAGGGGAGCTTTCTTT. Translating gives CASIAGRGAFF.

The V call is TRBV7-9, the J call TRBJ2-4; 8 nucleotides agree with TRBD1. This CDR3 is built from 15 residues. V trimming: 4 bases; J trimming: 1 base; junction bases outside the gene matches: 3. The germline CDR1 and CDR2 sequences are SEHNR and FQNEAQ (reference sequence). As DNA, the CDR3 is TGTGCCAGCAGCTGGACAGGGCTGGCCAAAAACATTCAGTACTTC. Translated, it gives CASSWTGLAKNIQYF.

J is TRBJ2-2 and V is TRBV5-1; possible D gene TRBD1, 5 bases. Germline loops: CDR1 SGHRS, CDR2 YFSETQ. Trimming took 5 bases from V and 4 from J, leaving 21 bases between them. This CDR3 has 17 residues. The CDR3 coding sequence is TGCGCCAGCAGGGTACCTATCGAGGATAGGGGCACCGGGGAGCTGTTTTTT. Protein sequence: CASRVPIEDRGTGELFF.

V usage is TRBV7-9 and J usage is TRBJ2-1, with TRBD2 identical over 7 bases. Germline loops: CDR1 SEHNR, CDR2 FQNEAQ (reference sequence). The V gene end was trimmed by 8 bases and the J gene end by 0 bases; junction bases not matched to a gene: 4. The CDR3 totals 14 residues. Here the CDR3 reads CASVAGASYNEQFF. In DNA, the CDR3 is TGTGCCAGCGTCGCGGGAGCCTCCTACAATGAGCAGTTCTTC. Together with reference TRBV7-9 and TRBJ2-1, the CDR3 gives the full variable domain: DTGVSQNPRHKITKRGQNVTFRCDPISEHNRLYWYRQTLGQGPEFLTYFQNEAQLEKSRLLSDRFSAERPKGSFSTLEIQRTEQGDSAMYLCASVAGASYNEQFFGPGTRLTVL.

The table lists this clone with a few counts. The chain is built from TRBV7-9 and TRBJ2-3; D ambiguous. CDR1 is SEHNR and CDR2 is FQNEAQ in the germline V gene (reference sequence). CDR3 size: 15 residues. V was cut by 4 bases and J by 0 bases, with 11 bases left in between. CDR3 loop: CASSSSVGSTDTQYF. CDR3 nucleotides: TGTGCCAGCAGCTCCTCGGTCGGGAGCACAGATACGCAGTATTTT.

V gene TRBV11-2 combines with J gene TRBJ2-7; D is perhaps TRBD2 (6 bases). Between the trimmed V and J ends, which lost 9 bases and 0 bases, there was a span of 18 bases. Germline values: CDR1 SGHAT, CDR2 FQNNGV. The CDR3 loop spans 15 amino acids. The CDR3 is CASSTGWGVSYEQYF. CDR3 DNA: TGTGCCAGTAGTACGGGGTGGGGGGTCTCCTACGAGCAGTACTTC.